Sequencing of this T cell receptor beta chain was carried out in a study of identical twins (dated by TCRdb to the mid-2010s). In the study overall: The study deep-sequenced TCR alpha and beta repertoires from monozygotic twins, unrelated adults of various ages and cord blood to test whether fetal clonotypes persist. To rule out contamination, replicate twin experiments were performed at different times with different library preparation protocols.

The protocol used for the library was 5' RACE. TCRdb lists the instrument as Illumina HiSeq 2000. Template switching added a universal primer binding site, and the final cDNA carried a unique molecular identifier that allowed TCR cDNA molecules to be counted accurately. First-strand cDNA for TCR alpha and beta chains was synthesized from specific primers in the conserved constant-segment region. To control for contamination, every cDNA library carried two barcodes: a SMART-Mk sample barcode plus Illumina barcodes. TruSeq adapter sequences along with Illumina sample barcodes were introduced in two successive PCR steps. TCR alpha and beta cDNA libraries were sequenced on the Illumina HiSeq platform with custom primers. Turning to the authors' computational methods: MiGEC processed the raw reads to extract unique molecular identifiers, while MiXCR was used to determine the CDR3 positions. For each individual, recombination models were inferred using an EM algorithm with the repgenHMM and IGoR tools. Shared clonotype analysis was performed with the tcR package in R, normalizing sharing by the product of cloneset sizes. To study raw recombination free of thymic and clonal selection effects, out-of-frame nonproductive sequences were analyzed. Through fastp at Q25 and MiXCR, TCRdb rebuilt clones from the public reads, retaining in-frame beta chains. For every CDR3 protein sequence, its rows merge into one entry that carries the most common genes and DNA. The authors' filters were not applied to this entry. The sample profile shows about 450,000 distinct CDR3 sequences; 18% of them were found once. In total, the top ten clones hold around 12% of the sample.

The investigation overall reported the following: Out-of-frame TCR alpha sequences shared between twins showed an excess of low generation-probability sequences compared with coincidental sharing between unrelated individuals. Recombination models systematically underestimated out-of-frame TCR alpha sharing in monozygotic twins but agreed with sharing between unrelated individuals. Invariant T cells such as MAIT and iNKT could partly confound zero-insertion analyses, although diverse VJ usage argued against such confounding for most clonotypes. Abundant cord blood beta clonotypes carried fewer insertions; young adult naive repertoires showed a weaker similar trend, while memory repertoires showed none. Because the same donors could not be followed over many years, the conclusions relied on cross-sectional statistical analysis. A weaker excess of twin sharing was found in beta out-of-frame sequences because the signal-to-noise ratio was lowered by fewer shared sequences.

In the germline V gene, CDR1 corresponds to MGHRA and CDR2 to YSYEKL. The CDR3, from cysteine to phenylalanine, totals 15 residues. Just CDR3 DNA is preserved here, 45 bases in frame from base 1. V is trimmed back by 2 bases and J by 3 bases, and the junction contains 2 bases that no gene match accounts for. This clonotype came up a few times. The antigen it recognizes is unknown. The sample holds no much larger clone one base away, and base qualities are not on file. Every donor was a healthy Caucasian. The researchers also sequenced three unrelated adults who were not twins: a male aged 18 to 29, a male aged 50 to 60, and a female aged 50 to 60. Miltenyi CD45RO+ enrichment and human naive T-cell isolation kits were used to isolate memory (CD45RO+) and naive T cells from PBMC.

In this chain, TRBV4-1 is recombined with TRBJ2-1, with 9 junctional bases fitting TRBD1. Sequencing was performed on naive T cells sorted from blood. The cell subset or site label, read with the paper, signifies: cells isolated with a human naive T-cell isolation kit. This TCR derives from a man in his fifties in good health. The CDR3 region: CASSQPGQGYNEQFF. Here is the DNA: TGCGCCAGCAGCCAACCGGGACAGGGCTACAATGAGCAGTTCTTC.